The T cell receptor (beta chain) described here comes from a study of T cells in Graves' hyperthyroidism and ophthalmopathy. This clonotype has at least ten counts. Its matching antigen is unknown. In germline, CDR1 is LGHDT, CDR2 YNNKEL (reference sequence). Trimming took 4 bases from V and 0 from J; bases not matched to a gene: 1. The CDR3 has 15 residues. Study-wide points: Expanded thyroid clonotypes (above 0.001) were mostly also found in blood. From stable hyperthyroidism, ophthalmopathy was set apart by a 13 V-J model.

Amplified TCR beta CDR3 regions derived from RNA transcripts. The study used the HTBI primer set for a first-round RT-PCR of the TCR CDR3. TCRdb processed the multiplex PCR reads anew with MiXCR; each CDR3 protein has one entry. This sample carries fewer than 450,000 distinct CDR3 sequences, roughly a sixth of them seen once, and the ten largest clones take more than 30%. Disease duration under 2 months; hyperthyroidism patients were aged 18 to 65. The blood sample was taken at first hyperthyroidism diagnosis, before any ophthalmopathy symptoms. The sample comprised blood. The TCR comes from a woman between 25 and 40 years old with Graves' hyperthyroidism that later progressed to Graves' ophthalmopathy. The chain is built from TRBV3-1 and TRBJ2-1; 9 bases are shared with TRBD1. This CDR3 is CASSLGQGSYNEQFF. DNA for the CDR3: TGTGCCAGCAGCCTGGGACAGGGCTCCTACAATGAGCAGTTCTTC.